Presented here are 7 T cell receptor beta chains from one specimen sequenced in a study of shared clonotypes between healthy human individuals. Assay used: immunoSEQ multiplex PCR; TCRdb lists only in-frame clones, some missing. The table shows about 380,000 clones, with around 96% occurring only once. The sequencing sample was made of memory CD8+ T cells sorted from blood. Subset reported: CD45RO+ cells pooled with CCR7-negative TemRA cells. These receptors were collected from a young man in good health.

In DNA form, the CDR3 reads TGTGCCAGTAGTCCCCTTCTAGCCCCGAGCACAGATACGCAGTATTTT. Encoded protein: CASSPLLAPSTDTQYF. The gene calls are TRBV19 and TRBJ2-3, with D perhaps matching TRBD2 (5 bases). The CDR3 has 16 amino acids. Germline CDR1 LNHDA, CDR2 SQIVND (reference sequence). The V end was cut by 5 bases, the J end by 0 bases, with 15 bases between.

This chain connects TRBV6-5 to TRBJ1-4; D is undetermined. The CDR3 loop spans 14 amino acids. Germline V lookup: CDR1 MNHEY, CDR2 SVGAGI. V lost 2 bases, J lost 6 bases, and 10 bases lay in between. As DNA, the CDR3 is TGTGCCAGCAGTTACAACTGGGAGTATGAAAAACTGTTTTTT. Amino acid sequence: CASSYNWEYEKLFF.

This sequence joins TRBV27 and TRBJ2-7; 7 bases align to TRBD1. V was clipped by 5 bases and J by 2 bases; unmatched bases: 3. Germline CDR1 and CDR2: MNHEY and SMNVEV (reference sequence). The CDR3 contains 13 residues. CDR3 in amino acids: CASSPDRPYEQYF. CDR3 coding DNA: TGTGCCAGCAGTCCGGACAGGCCCTACGAGCAGTACTTC.

This clone has just one count. The gene calls are TRBV19 and TRBJ2-3, with 12 bases that match TRBD2. The CDR3 runs to 18 residues. J gave up 2 bases and V 3 bases, and 9 bases lay outside the gene matches. The germline gives CDR1 LNHDA, CDR2 SQIVND (reference sequence). The CDR3 region is CASSIRPGLAGPTDTQYF. As DNA, the CDR3 is TGTGCCAGTAGTATCCGCCCGGGACTAGCGGGTCCCACAGATACGCAGTATTTT.

The J gene is TRBJ2-3, the V gene TRBV7-8; a possible D gene is TRBD1 (6 bases). The germline gives CDR1 SGHVS, CDR2 FQNEAQ. There are 15 residues in the CDR3. V was trimmed by 3 bases and J by 3 bases, leaving 13 bases between them. The CDR3 is CASSFQGSHTDTQYF. DNA of the CDR3: TGTGCCAGCAGCTTTCAGGGGTCGCATACAGATACGCAGTATTTT. The full variable domain, with the rest looked up from reference TRBV7-8 and TRBJ2-3, is GAGVSQSPRYKVAKRGQDVALRCDPISGHVSLFWYQQALGQGPEFLTYFQNEAQLDKSGLPSDRFFAERPEGSVSTLKIQRTQQEDSAVYLCASSFQGSHTDTQYFGPGTRLTVL.

The sample holds a few counts of this clone. The sample contains more than one DNA sequence encoding this CDR3. The chain combines TRBV18 with TRBJ2-5, with no clear D. Germline V lookup: CDR1 KGHSH, CDR2 LQKENI. The CDR3 has 11 amino acids. Between the trimmed V and J ends, which lost 3 bases and 4 bases, there was a span of 3 bases. The CDR3 nucleotides read TGTGCCAGCTCACCGGGAGAGACCCAGTACTTC. Translated, it gives CASSPGETQYF.

The chain has TRBV28 and TRBJ2-1, with D tentatively TRBD2 (6 bases). The CDR3 consists of 15 residues. Germline values: CDR1 MDHEN, CDR2 SYDVKM. Between the trimmed V and J ends, which lost 5 bases and 2 bases, there was a span of 13 bases. The DNA of the CDR3 is TGTGCCAGCAGTGGACGGAGGGCCCCCTACAATGAGCAGTTCTTC. Its translation is CASSGRRAPYNEQFF.